One and the same sample provided the 26 T cell receptor beta chains below, sequenced in a study of T cells expressing NK-cell markers. TCRdb reprocessed the 5' RACE reads, keeping one entry per CDR3 protein, no DNA. The sample spans 550,000 or so distinct CDR3 sequences; the ten largest clones claim under 4.5%. Sequenced sample: blood T cells: a sorted CD56 or NKG2C T cell subset, CD4+ or CD8+ T cells, or bulk PBMC T cells (not recorded which). These receptors were taken from a man aged 18-30 years in good health.

The chain is built from TRBV6-2 or TRBV6-3 and TRBJ2-1; TCRdb indicates TRBD1, and absent DNA this call remains unverified. The length of the CDR3 is 17 residues. Germline assignment: CDR1 MNHEY and CDR2 SVGEGT. CDR3 protein: CASTQQQGTPSDDEQFF.

The chain combines TRBV29-1 with TRBJ2-7; TCRdb gives TRBD1 as the D gene, but with no DNA this cannot be confirmed. This CDR3 spans 13 amino acids. Germline V lookup: CDR1 SQVTM, CDR2 ANQGSEA. The CDR3 loop is CSVGGTGGYEQYF.

The chain couples TRBV3-1 to TRBJ2-1; TCRdb outputs TRBD2, but without DNA this stays unchecked. Germline V lookup: CDR1 LGHDT, CDR2 YNNKEL (reference sequence). This CDR3 spans 19 amino acids. The CDR3 loop reads CASSQERPLATYSYNEQFF.

The V call is TRBV6-1, the J call TRBJ1-1; TCRdb selects TRBD1, and the lack of DNA leaves this call unchecked. CDR3 length: 16 amino acids. From germline, CDR1 is MNHNS and CDR2 SASEGT. CDR3 amino acids: CASSTGQRYRGTEAFF.

The chain employs TRBV20-1 and TRBJ1-1; TCRdb indicates TRBD1, and absent DNA this call remains unverified. The length of the CDR3 is 14 residues. The V gene's germline CDR1 is DFQATT and CDR2 SNEGSKA (reference sequence). The CDR3 here is CSARISGGNTEAFF.

The chain employs TRBV5-1 and TRBJ2-1; TCRdb's assignment of TRBD2 cannot be checked, as there is no DNA. The CDR3 sequence is 16 residues long. From germline, CDR1 is SGHRS and CDR2 YFSETQ. CDR3 sequence: CASSSLEGRLYNEQFF.

V gene TRBV7-9 combines with J gene TRBJ2-7. There are 13 residues in the CDR3. Germline CDR1 reads SEHNR; CDR2 reads FQNEAQ (reference sequence). CDR3: CASSLARNYEQYF.

This chain joins TRBV20-1 and TRBJ2-7; the D call from TCRdb, TRBD2, cannot be confirmed without DNA. The CDR3 runs 13 residues. Germline lookup yields CDR1 DFQATT and CDR2 SNEGSKA (reference sequence). CDR3 protein: CSARGGSTYEQYF.

The rearrangement uses TRBV29-1 and TRBJ2-7; TCRdb outputs TRBD2, but without DNA this stays unchecked. Germline-derived CDR1 and CDR2 are SQVTM and ANQGSEA. The CDR3 has 14 amino acids. The CDR3 here is CSVGTSGRSYEQYF.

The chain is built from TRBV4-2 and TRBJ2-1; TCRdb proposes TRBD2, but this gene call is untestable without DNA. Germline V gives CDR1 LGHNA, CDR2 YNFKEQ. The CDR3 has 18 amino acids. This CDR3 is CASSQDRSGSGSNNEQFF.

The V and J genes are TRBV6-2 or TRBV6-3 and TRBJ2-4; TCRdb's D call of TRBD2 is untestable without DNA. Per germline, CDR1 MNHEY and CDR2 SVGEGT. The CDR3 is made up of 17 amino acids. The CDR3 is CASSYPLLREDGNIQYF.

V is TRBV29-1 and J is TRBJ2-7; the D call of TRBD1 rests on TCRdb alone, since no DNA is present to check it. Germline V CDR1 and CDR2: SQVTM, ANQGSEA. The CDR3 loop spans 14 amino acids. The CDR3 reads CSVGGRDRGLEQYF.

The chain combines TRBV10-3 with TRBJ1-2; TCRdb outputs TRBD1, but without DNA this stays unchecked. Per germline, CDR1 ENHRY and CDR2 SYGVKD. CDR3 length: 15 residues. CDR3 residues: CAISSPGQGYYGYTF.

The chain has TRBV27 and TRBJ2-6; TCRdb's D call, TRBD1, is unchecked because there is no DNA. The CDR3 totals 16 residues. Germline CDR1 is MNHEY and CDR2 is SMNVEV (reference sequence). The CDR3 reads CASRPLGGAGANVLTF.

This chain links TRBV7-2 with TRBJ2-3; TCRdb lists TRBD2, though no DNA is available to test this call. The germline gives CDR1 SGHTA, CDR2 FQGNSA. There are 15 residues in the CDR3. The CDR3 reads CASRTGASGSYTQYF.

The genes are TRBV4-2 and TRBJ1-1; absent DNA, TCRdb's TRBD1 call cannot be checked. The germline V gene has CDR1 LGHNA and CDR2 YNFKEQ. This CDR3 has 14 amino acids. The CDR3 is CASSLDRGRTEAFF.

The CDR3 protein is CASSRGRANYNEQFF. This rearrangement joins TRBV11-2 to TRBJ2-1; no DNA is available, so the TRBD2 call from TCRdb remains unchecked. The V gene's germline CDR1 is SGHAT and CDR2 FQNNGV. This CDR3 is 15 amino acids long.

The rearrangement joins TRBV12-3 or TRBV12-4 to TRBJ1-6. The CDR3 has 15 residues. Here the CDR3 reads CASSFGQGGSSPLHF.

The chain is built from TRBV24-1 and TRBJ2-1. Germline-derived CDR1 and CDR2 are KGHDR and SFDVKD. The CDR3 contains 16 residues. This chain's CDR3 is CATSDFTGLYGDEQFF.

The rearrangement links TRBV30 to TRBJ1-4. The CDR3 is made up of 15 amino acids. Germline V CDR1 and CDR2: GTSNPN, SVGIG (reference sequence). The CDR3 is CAWSDLVATNEKLFF.

The J gene is TRBJ2-5, the V gene TRBV28. There are 12 residues in the CDR3. CDR1 MDHEN and CDR2 SYDVKM come from the germline V gene. CDR3: CASSLNWETQYF.

This chain connects TRBV16 to TRBJ2-1; TCRdb names TRBD2, which stays unverified in the absence of DNA. Germline V lookup: CDR1 KGHSY, CDR2 FQNENV. The CDR3 runs 17 residues. CDR3: CASSQFVGRARGDEQFF.

V gene TRBV7-9 combines with J gene TRBJ1-4; TCRdb's D gene call, TRBD1, goes unchecked for lack of DNA. CDR1 and CDR2 (germline): SEHNR, FQNEAQ (reference sequence). The CDR3 is made up of 14 amino acids. CDR3 region: CASSPRIGNEKLFF.

The chain's CDR3 is CASSRQGSAEQFF. V gene TRBV18 combines with J gene TRBJ2-1. The CDR3 spans 13 residues. CDR1 is KGHSH, CDR2 LQKENI, per germline.

This chain connects TRBV5-1 to TRBJ1-1; the D call of TRBD1 rests on TCRdb alone, since no DNA is present to check it. The germline V gene encodes CDR1 SGHRS and CDR2 YFSETQ. The CDR3 has 14 residues. CDR3 region: CASSLAKTGGEAFF. Full variable domain (outside the CDR3, taken from reference TRBV5-1 and TRBJ1-1): KAGVTQTPRYLIKTRGQQVTLSCSPISGHRSVSWYQQTPGQGLQFLFEYFSETQRNKGNFPGRFSGRQFSNSRSEMNVSTLELGDSALYLCASSLAKTGGEAFFGQGTRLTVV.

The V gene is TRBV7-8, the J gene TRBJ2-3; checking the TCRdb D call of TRBD2 is not possible without DNA. Germline lookup yields CDR1 SGHVS and CDR2 FQNEAQ. The CDR3 contains 18 residues. The CDR3 region is CASSSGTSWGPSTDTQYF.